What follows describes a single T cell receptor (beta chain). CD45RO negativity and positive selection for CCR7 defined naive CD8 cells, a population that excluded terminally differentiated effector memory CD45RA+ cells. The table came from immunoSEQ multiplex PCR; TCRdb's copy has only in-frame clones and leaves some out. The data show roughly 2 million clones, with roughly 95% seen just once and roughly 1.1% held by the top ten. Germline CDR1 reads SGDLS; CDR2 reads YYNGEE. There are 16 residues in the CDR3. The V segment lost 4 bases and the J segment 7 bases; nucleotides outside the gene matches: 11. These data are taken from a study of shared clonotypes between healthy human individuals.

This rearrangement joins TRBV9 to TRBJ1-6, with TRBD1 identical over 7 bases. Sample: naive CD8+ T cells sorted from blood. The TCR comes from a man aged 18 to 29 in good health. The CDR3 loop reads CASSHTSTGTNSPLHF. CDR3 bases: TGTGCCAGCAGCCATACTTCGACAGGGACCAATTCACCCCTCCACTTT.